This paragraph reports one T cell receptor beta chain. The antigen is unknown. The sample originates from a study of T cells after posttransplantation cyclophosphamide. The study's findings and limits: Skin or GI-infiltrating T cells shared few TRB sequences with blood. Recipient CMV seropositivity and CMV reactivation strongly tracked TRB clonality. Donor-recipient repertoire similarity was low at 1-2 months, rising over year one.

The repertoire was sequenced with immunoSEQ multiplex PCR; TCRdb's copy has only in-frame clones and lacks some. The sample holds tens of thousands of clones; roughly 90% are singletons and the top ten take around 10%. The CDR3 covers 14 residues. V shed 5 bases and J 3 bases; nucleotides not matched to a gene: 6. The germline V gene encodes CDR1 MDHEN and CDR2 SYDVKM. Treatment was busulfan-fludarabine conditioning, a marrow graft, and cyclophosphamide on days +3 and +4. This chain links TRBV28 with TRBJ2-7, with TRBD1 matching over 8 bases. The sequenced sample was PBMCs, obtained after allogeneic stem cell transplant with posttransplant cyclophosphamide. The sequence came from a female patient in her thirties or forties who received an allogeneic stem cell transplant from an unrelated donor, was CMV-positive, and had no GVHD. Some T cells could come from the graft donor. CDR3 amino acids: CASSRQDRVYEQYF. CDR3 nucleotide sequence: TGTGCCAGCAGTCGCCAGGACAGGGTCTACGAGCAGTACTTC.